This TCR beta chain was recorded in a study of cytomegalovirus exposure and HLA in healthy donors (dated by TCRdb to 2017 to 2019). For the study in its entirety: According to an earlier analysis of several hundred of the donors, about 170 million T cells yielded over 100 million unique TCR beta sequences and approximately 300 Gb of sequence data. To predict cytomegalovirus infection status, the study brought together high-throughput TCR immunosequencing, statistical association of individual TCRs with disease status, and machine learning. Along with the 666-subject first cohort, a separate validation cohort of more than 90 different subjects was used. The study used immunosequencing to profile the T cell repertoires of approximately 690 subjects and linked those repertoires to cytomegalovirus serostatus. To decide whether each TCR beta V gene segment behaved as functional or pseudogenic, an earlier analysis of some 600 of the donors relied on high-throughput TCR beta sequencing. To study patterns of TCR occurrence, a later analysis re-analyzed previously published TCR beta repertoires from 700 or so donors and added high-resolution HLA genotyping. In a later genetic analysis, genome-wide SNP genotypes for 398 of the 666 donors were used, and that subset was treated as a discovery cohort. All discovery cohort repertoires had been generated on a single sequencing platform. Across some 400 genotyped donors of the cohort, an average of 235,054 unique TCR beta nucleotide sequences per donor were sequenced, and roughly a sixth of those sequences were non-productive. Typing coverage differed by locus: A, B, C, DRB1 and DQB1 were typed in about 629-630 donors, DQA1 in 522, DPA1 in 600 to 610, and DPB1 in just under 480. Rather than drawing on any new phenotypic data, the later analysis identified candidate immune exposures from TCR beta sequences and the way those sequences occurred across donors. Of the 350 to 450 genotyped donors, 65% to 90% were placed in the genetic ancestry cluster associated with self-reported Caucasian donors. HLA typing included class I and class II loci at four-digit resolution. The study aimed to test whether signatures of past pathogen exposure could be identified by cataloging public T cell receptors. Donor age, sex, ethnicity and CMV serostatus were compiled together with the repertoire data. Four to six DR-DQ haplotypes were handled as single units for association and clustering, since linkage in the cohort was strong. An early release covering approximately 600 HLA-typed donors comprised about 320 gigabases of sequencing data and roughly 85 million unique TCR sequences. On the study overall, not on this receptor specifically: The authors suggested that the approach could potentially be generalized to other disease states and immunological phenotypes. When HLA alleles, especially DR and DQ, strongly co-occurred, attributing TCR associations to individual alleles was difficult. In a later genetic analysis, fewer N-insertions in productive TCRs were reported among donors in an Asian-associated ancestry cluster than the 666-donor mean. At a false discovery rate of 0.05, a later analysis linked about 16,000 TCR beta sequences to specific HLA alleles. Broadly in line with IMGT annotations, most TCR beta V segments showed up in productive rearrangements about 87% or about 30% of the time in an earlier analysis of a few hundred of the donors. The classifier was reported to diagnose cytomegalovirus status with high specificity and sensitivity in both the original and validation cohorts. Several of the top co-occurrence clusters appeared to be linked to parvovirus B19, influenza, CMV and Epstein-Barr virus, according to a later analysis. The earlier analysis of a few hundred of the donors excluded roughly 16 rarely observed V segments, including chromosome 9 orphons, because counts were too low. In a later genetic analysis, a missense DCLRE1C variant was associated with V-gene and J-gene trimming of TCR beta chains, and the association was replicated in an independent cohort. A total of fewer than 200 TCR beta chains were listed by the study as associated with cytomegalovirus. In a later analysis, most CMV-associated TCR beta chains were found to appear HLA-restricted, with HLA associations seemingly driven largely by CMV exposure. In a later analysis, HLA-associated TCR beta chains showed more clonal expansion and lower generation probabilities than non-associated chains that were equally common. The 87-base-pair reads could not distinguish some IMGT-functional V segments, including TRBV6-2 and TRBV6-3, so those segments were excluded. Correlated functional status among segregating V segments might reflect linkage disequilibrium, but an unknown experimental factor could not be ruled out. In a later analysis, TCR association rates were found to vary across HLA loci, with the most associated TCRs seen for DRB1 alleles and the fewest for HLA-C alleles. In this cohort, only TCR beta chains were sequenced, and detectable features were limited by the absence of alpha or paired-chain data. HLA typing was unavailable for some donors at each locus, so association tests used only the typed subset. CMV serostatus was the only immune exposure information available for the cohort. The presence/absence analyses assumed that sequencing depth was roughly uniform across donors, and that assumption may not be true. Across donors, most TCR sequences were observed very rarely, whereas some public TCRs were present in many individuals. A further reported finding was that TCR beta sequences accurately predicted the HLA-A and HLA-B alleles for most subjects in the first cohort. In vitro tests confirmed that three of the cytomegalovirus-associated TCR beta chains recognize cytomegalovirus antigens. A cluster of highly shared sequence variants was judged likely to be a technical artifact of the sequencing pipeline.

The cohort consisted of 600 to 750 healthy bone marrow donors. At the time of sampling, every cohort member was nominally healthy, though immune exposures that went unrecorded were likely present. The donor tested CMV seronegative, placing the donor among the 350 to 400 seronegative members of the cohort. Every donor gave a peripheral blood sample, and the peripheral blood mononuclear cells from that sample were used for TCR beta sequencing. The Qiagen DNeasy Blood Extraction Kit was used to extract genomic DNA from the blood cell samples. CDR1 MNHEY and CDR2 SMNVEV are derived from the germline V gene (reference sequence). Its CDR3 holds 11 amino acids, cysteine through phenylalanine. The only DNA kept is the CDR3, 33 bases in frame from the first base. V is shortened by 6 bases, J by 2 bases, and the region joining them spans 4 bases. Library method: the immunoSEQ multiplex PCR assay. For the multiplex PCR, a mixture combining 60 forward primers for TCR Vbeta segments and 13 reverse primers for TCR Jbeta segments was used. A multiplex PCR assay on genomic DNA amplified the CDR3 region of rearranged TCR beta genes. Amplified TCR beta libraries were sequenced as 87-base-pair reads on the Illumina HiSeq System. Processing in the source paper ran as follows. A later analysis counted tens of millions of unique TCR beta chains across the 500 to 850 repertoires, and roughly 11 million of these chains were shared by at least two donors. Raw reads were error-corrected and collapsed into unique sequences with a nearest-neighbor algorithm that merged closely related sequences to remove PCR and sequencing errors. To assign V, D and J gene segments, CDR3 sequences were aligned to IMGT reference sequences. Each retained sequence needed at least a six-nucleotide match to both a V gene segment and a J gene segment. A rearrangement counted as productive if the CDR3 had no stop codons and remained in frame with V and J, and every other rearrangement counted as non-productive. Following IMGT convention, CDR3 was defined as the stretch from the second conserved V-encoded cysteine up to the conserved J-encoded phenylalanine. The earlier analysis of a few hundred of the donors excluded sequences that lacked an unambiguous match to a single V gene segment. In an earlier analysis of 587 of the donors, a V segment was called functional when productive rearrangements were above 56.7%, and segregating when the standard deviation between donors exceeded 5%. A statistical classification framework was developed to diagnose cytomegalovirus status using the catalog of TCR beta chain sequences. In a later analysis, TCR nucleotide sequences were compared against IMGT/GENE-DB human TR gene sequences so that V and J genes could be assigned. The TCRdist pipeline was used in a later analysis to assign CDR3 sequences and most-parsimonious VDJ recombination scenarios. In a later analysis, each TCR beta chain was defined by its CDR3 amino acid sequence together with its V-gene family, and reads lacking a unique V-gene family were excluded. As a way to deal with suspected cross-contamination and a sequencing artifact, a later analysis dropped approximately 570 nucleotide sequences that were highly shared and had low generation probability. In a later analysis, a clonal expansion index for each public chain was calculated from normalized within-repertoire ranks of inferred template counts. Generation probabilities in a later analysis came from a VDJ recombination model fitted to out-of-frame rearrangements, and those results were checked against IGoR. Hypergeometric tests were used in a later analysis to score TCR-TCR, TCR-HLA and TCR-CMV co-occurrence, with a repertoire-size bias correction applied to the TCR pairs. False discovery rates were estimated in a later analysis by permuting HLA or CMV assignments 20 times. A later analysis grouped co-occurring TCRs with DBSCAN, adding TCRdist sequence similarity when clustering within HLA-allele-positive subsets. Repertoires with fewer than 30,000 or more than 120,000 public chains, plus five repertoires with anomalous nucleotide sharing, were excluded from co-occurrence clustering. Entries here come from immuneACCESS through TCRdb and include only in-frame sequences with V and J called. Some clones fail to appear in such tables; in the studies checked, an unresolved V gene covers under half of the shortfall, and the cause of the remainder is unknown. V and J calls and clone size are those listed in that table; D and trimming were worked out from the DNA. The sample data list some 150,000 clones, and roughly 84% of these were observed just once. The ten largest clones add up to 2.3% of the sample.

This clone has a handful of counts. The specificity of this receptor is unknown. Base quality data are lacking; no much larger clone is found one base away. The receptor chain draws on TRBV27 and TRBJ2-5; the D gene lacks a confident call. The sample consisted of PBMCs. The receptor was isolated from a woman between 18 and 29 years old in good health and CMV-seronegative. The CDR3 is CASSHQETQYF. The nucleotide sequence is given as TGTGCCAGCAGCCATCAAGAGACCCAGTACTTC.